This TCR beta chain appears in the sequencing data of a study of blood T cell repertoires in COVID-19. In the study overall: The cDNA or gDNA used as material had been derived from T cells, B-cell-depleted T cells, or PBMCs.

Trimming left V 3 bases short and J 7 bases short, with 7 bases between. The CDR3 loop spans 13 amino acids. Germline V gives CDR1 KGHSH, CDR2 LQKENI. Profiled with immunoSEQ multiplex PCR; TCRdb holds only in-frame clones, not every one. The data contain more than 200,000 clones, 70% to 90% of them singletons. This TCR derives from a woman aged 40 to 50 who had recovered from COVID-19. Sequencing was carried out using peripheral blood. This sequence joins TRBV18 and TRBJ1-6; D is uncertain. CDR3 coding DNA: TGTGCCAGCTCACCCACAGCAAATTCACCCCTCCACTTT. Protein sequence: CASSPTANSPLHF.